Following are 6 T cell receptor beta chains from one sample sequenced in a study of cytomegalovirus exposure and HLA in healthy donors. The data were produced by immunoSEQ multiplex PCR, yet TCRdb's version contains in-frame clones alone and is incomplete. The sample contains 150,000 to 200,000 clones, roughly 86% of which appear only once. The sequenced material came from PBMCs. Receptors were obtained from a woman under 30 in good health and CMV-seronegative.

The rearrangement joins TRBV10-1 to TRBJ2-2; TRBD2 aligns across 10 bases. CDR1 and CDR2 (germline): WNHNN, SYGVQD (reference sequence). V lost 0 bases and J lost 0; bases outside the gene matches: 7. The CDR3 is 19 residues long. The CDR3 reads CASSESRIAGGSNTGELFF. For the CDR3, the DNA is TGCGCCAGCAGTGAGTCGAGGATAGCGGGGGGATCGAACACCGGGGAGCTGTTTTTT.

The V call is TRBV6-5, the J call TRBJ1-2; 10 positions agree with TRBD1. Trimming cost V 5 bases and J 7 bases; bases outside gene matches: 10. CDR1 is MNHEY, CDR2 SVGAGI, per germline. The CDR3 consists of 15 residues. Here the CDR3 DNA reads TGTGCCAGCAGTCGTCTTGACAGGGGGCAGGGTGGCTACACCTTC. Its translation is CASSRLDRGQGGYTF.

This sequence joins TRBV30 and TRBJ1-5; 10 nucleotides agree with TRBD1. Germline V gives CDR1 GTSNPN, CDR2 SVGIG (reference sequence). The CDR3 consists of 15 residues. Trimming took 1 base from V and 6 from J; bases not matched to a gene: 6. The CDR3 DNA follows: TGTGCCTGGAGTGCCGACAGGGGGCAAAGTCAGCCCCAGCATTTT. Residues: CAWSADRGQSQPQHF.

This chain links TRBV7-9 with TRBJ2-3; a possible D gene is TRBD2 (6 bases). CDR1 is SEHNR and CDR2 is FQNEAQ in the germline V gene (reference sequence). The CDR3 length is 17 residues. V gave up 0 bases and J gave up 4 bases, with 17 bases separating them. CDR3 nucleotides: TGTGCCAGCAGCTTAGCGAGGGCGCGGGATGGGGCAGATACGCAGTATTTT. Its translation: CASSLARARDGADTQYF.

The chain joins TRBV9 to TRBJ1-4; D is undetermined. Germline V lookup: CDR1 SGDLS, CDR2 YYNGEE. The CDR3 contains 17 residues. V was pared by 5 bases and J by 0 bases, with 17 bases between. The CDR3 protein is CASSFTGNFATNEKLFF. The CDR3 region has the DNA TGTGCCAGCAGTTTTACGGGGAACTTTGCAACTAATGAAAAACTGTTTTTT.

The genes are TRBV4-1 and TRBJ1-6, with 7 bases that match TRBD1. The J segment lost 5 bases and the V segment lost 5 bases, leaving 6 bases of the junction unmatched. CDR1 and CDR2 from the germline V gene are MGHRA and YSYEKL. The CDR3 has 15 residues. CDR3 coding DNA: TGCGCCAGCAGCTCTAGAACAGGGGATAATTCACCCCTCCACTTT. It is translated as CASSSRTGDNSPLHF.